This is a list of T cell receptor beta chains from one sample in a study of blood T cell repertoires in COVID-19. Repertoires were generated with immunoSEQ multiplex PCR, while TCRdb's copy carries only in-frame clones and drops some. The sample records some 190,000 clones, under 90% being singletons. Source material: peripheral blood. Source of these receptors: a man in his 60s with acute or convalescent COVID-19. Each CDR3 is given with its conserved first and last residue. A D gene is named only where the DNA matches it firmly. Not all rows give a size; the values are once, few, many and, for expanded clones, a class.

CASVQDEQYF,TGTGCCAGCGTTCAGGACGAGCAGTACTTC,NA,NA,TRBV2,TRBJ2-7
CASNRDRAGTGYTF,TGTGCCAGCAACCGGGACAGGGCTGGCACTGGCTACACCTTC,NA,TRBD1,TRBV6-5,TRBJ1-2
CATSDFRRIDGQYF,TGTGCCACCAGTGATTTTCGCAGGATTGACGGGCAGTACTTC,NA,NA,TRBV24-1,TRBJ2-7
CASSVGPDRDTDTQYF,TGTGCCAGCAGCGTAGGGCCTGACCGGGATACAGATACGCAGTATTTT,NA,NA,TRBV9,TRBJ2-3
CATSDDRVGKLFF,TGTGCCACCAGTGACGACAGGGTCGGAAAACTGTTTTTT,few,TRBD1,TRBV24-1,TRBJ1-4
CASSDAQGARDTQYF,TGTGCCAGCAGTGACGCACAGGGGGCGAGGGATACGCAGTATTTT,NA,TRBD1,TRBV6-4,TRBJ2-3
CASSDPYSAANTGELFF,TGTGCCAGCAGCGACCCCTATAGCGCCGCGAACACCGGGGAGCTGTTTTTT,few,NA,TRBV9,TRBJ2-2
CASSLKLRSSYNEQFF,TGTGCCAGCAGCTTGAAGTTGCGGAGCTCCTACAATGAGCAGTTCTTC,NA,NA,TRBV5-6,TRBJ2-1
CASKGLAGVADTQYF,TGTGCCAGCAAAGGACTAGCGGGAGTAGCGGATACGCAGTATTTT,NA,TRBD2,TRBV2,TRBJ2-3
CASSFTGGHQPQHF,TGTGCCAGCAGTTTCACAGGGGGCCATCAGCCCCAGCATTTT,once,TRBD1,TRBV28,TRBJ1-5
CASSQEVTGGPYEQYF,TGCGCCAGCAGCCAAGAGGTAACAGGGGGTCCCTACGAGCAGTACTTC,once,TRBD1,TRBV4-3,TRBJ2-7
CASSPGVGYNQPQHF,TGTGCCAGTAGCCCGGGGGTCGGCTACAATCAGCCCCAGCATTTT,NA,NA,TRBV19,TRBJ1-5
CASTRGQSYTF,TGTGCCAGCACAAGGGGGCAGAGCTACACCTTC,few,TRBD1,TRBV2,TRBJ1-2
CASSFGTGTGGTEAFF,TGTGCCAGCAGCTTTGGCACCGGGACAGGGGGGACTGAAGCTTTCTTT,NA,TRBD1,TRBV11-2,TRBJ1-1
CASSLDPERGLYYGYTF,TGCGCCAGCAGCTTGGACCCTGAGAGGGGGCTATACTATGGCTACACCTTC,NA,TRBD1,TRBV5-1,TRBJ1-2
CAWSKGVAGEQYF,TGTGCCTGGAGTAAGGGGGTTGCCGGCGAGCAGTACTTC,once,NA,TRBV30,TRBJ2-7
CASSDDSGEQFF,TGTGCCAGCAGTGACGATAGCGGAGAGCAGTTCTTC,NA,NA,TRBV2,TRBJ2-1
CASSPREGVRNEQFF,TGTGCCAGCAGCCCGCGGGAGGGGGTAAGGAATGAGCAGTTCTTC,few,TRBD2,TRBV6-2/TRBV6-3,TRBJ2-1
CASSVEGGRNTEAFF,TGTGCCAGCAGCGTCGAAGGGGGTAGGAACACTGAAGCTTTCTTT,NA,NA,TRBV9,TRBJ1-1
CASSMERGAHLQFF,TGTGCCAGTAGTATGGAGCGGGGGGCTCACCTGCAGTTCTTC,NA,TRBD2,TRBV19,TRBJ2-1
CASSEQGGETQYF,TGTGCCAGCAGTGAACAGGGGGGAGAGACCCAGTACTTC,NA,TRBD1,TRBV6-4,TRBJ2-5
CASSSGLAGGRRTDTQYF,TGTGCCAGCAGTTCCGGACTAGCGGGGGGGCGGCGCACAGATACGCAGTATTTT,NA,TRBD2,TRBV6-2/TRBV6-3,TRBJ2-3
CASSSVTGLSEQYF,TGTGCCAGCAGCTCGGTGACAGGCCTCTCCGAGCAGTACTTC,NA,NA,TRBV7-2,TRBJ2-7
CSVIWTDPNQPQHF,TGCAGCGTTATTTGGACAGACCCCAATCAGCCCCAGCATTTT,NA,NA,TRBV29-1,TRBJ1-5
CASSPQTEPRNTIYF,TGTGCCAGCAGCCCTCAGACAGAACCCCGAAACACCATATATTTT,NA,NA,TRBV7-8,TRBJ1-3
CASSFSLRDEQYF,TGTGCCAGCAGTTTCTCTCTACGCGACGAGCAGTACTTC,NA,NA,TRBV6-5,TRBJ2-7
CASSSTPLPGYPNQPQHF,TGTGCCAGCAGTTCCACTCCCCTCCCCGGTTACCCCAATCAGCCCCAGCATTTT,NA,NA,TRBV6-2/TRBV6-3,TRBJ1-5
CASSPRLAASYEQYF,TGTGCCAGCAGCCCTAGACTAGCGGCCTCCTACGAGCAGTACTTC,many,TRBD2,TRBV13,TRBJ2-7
CASSIRSTVNTEAFF,TGCGCCAGCAGCATACGATCGACAGTGAACACTGAAGCTTTCTTT,NA,NA,TRBV5-1,TRBJ1-1
CASSDGASGSNEQFF,TGTGCCAGCAGTGACGGGGCTAGCGGGAGCAATGAGCAGTTCTTC,few,TRBD2,TRBV6-4,TRBJ2-1
CASGPRTSTYEQYF,TGTGCTAGTGGCCCCCGGACTAGTACTTACGAGCAGTACTTC,NA,TRBD2,TRBV12-5,TRBJ2-7
CASSSGQGSYQPQHF,TGTGCCAGCAGTTCGGGACAGGGAAGTTATCAGCCCCAGCATTTT,NA,TRBD1,TRBV28,TRBJ1-5
CASSLHGTGGNEQYF,TGTGCCAGCAGCCTTCACGGGACAGGGGGAAATGAGCAGTACTTC,NA,TRBD1,TRBV3-1/TRBV3-2,TRBJ2-7
CASSLQGVNEQYF,TGTGCCAGCAGCTTGCAGGGCGTCAACGAGCAGTACTTC,once,NA,TRBV5-5,TRBJ2-7
CASSLGRGRIYNEQFF,TGCGCCAGCAGCTTGGGACGCGGGAGGATCTACAATGAGCAGTTCTTC,NA,TRBD2,TRBV5-1,TRBJ2-1
CASTKDRGGTEAFF,TGTGCCAGCACCAAGGACAGGGGGGGAACTGAAGCTTTCTTT,NA,TRBD1,TRBV2,TRBJ1-1
CASSPGTSGGLVAQETQYF,TGTGCCAGCAGCCCCGGGACTAGCGGGGGACTCGTCGCACAAGAGACCCAGTACTTC,NA,TRBD2,TRBV4-2,TRBJ2-5
CASSQDAVGNQPQHF,TGTGCCAGCAGCCAAGACGCGGTAGGCAATCAGCCCCAGCATTTT,few,NA,TRBV3-1/TRBV3-2,TRBJ1-5
CASSFTGMSREKLFF,TGTGCCAGCAGCTTTACAGGGATGTCGCGTGAAAAACTGTTTTTT,NA,NA,TRBV5-5,TRBJ1-4
CASSIDSFSGNTIYF,TGTGCCAGCAGCATCGACAGCTTCTCTGGAAACACCATATATTTT,NA,NA,TRBV6-5,TRBJ1-3
CASSSFLQGNTEAFF,TGCGCCAGCAGCTCGTTTTTACAGGGGAACACTGAAGCTTTCTTT,NA,NA,TRBV5-1,TRBJ1-1
CASSQVGRGQPQHF,TGTGCCAGCAGCCAAGTTGGGCGGGGCCAGCCCCAGCATTTT,NA,NA,TRBV3-1/TRBV3-2,TRBJ1-5
CASSLGTGVSEFYGYTF,TGCGCCAGCAGCCTCGGGACAGGGGTCTCCGAATTCTATGGCTACACCTTC,few,TRBD1,TRBV5-1,TRBJ1-2
CASSPRTGGEANYGYTF,TGTGCCAGCAGTCCACGGACAGGGGGAGAGGCGAACTATGGCTACACCTTC,NA,TRBD1,TRBV27,TRBJ1-2
CASSIRRTSPPDTQYF,TGTGCCAGCAGCATTCGCCGGACTAGCCCGCCTGATACGCAGTATTTT,NA,TRBD2,TRBV9,TRBJ2-3
CASSLRGLINEQFF,TGTGCCAGCAGCTTAAGGGGCCTAATAAATGAGCAGTTCTTC,NA,NA,TRBV7-2,TRBJ2-1
CAFSSGRPYEQYF,TGTGCCTTCTCTAGCGGGAGACCCTACGAGCAGTACTTC,NA,TRBD2,TRBV30,TRBJ2-7
CAWTGTGGNYGYTF,TGTGCCTGGACCGGGACAGGGGGTAACTATGGCTACACCTTC,once,TRBD1,TRBV30,TRBJ1-2
CASIIRNTEAFF,TGTGCCAGCATAATCCGTAACACTGAAGCTTTCTTT,NA,NA,TRBV6-5,TRBJ1-1